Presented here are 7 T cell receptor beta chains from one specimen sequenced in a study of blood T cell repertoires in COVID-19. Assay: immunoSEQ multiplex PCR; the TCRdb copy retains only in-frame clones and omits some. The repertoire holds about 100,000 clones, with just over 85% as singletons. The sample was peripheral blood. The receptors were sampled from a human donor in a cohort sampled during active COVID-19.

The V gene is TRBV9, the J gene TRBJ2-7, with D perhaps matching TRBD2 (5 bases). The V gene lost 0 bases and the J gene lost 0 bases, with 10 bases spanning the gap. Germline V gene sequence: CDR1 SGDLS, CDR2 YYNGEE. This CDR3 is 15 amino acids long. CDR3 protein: CASSVGSGSSYEQYF. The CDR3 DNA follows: TGTGCCAGCAGCGTAGGTTCGGGAAGCTCCTACGAGCAGTACTTC. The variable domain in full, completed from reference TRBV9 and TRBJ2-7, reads DSGVTQTPKHLITATGQRVTLRCSPRSGDLSVYWYQQSLDQGLQFLIQYYNGEERAKGNILERFSAQQFPDLHSELNLSSLELGDSALYFCASSVGSGSSYEQYFGPGTRLTVT.

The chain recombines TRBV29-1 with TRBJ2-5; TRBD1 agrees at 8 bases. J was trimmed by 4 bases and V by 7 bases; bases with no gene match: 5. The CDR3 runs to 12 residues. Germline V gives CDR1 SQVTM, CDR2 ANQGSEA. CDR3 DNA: TGCAGCGCTGACAGGGGTGGAGAGACCCAGTACTTC. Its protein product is CSADRGGETQYF.

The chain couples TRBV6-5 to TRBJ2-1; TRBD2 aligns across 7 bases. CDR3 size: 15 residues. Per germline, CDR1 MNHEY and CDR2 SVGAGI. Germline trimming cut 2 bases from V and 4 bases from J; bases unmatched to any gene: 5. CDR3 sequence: CASSYAGASYNEQFF. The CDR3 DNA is TGTGCCAGCAGTTACGCGGGAGCTTCTTACAATGAGCAGTTCTTC.

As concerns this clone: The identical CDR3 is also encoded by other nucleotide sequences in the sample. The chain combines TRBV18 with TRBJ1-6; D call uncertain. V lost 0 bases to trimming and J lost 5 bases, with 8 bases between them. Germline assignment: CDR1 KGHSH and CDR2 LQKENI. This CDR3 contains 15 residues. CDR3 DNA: TGTGCCAGCTCACCACCGGCGGGGAATAATTCACCCCTCCACTTT. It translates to CASSPPAGNNSPLHF.

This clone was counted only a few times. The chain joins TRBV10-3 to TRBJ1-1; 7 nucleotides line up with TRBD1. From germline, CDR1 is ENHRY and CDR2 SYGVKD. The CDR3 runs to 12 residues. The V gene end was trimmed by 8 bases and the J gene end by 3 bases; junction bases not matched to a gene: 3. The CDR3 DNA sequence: TGTGCCATCCACGACAGGGACACTGAAGCTTTCTTT. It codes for CAIHDRDTEAFF.

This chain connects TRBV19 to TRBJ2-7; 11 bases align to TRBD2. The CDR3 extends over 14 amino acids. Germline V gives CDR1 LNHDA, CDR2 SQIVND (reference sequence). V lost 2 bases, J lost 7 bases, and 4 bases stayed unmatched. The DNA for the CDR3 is TGTGCCAGTAGTATATCGACTAGCGGGGTTGAGCAGTACTTC. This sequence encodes CASSISTSGVEQYF.

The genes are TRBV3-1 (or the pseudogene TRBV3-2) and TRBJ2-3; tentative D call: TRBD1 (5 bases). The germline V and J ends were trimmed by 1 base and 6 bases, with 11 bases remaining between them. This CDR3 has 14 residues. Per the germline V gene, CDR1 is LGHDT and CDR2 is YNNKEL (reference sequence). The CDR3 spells CASSQVGVRDTQYF. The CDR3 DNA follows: TGTGCCAGCAGCCAAGTAGGGGTGCGGGATACGCAGTATTTT.